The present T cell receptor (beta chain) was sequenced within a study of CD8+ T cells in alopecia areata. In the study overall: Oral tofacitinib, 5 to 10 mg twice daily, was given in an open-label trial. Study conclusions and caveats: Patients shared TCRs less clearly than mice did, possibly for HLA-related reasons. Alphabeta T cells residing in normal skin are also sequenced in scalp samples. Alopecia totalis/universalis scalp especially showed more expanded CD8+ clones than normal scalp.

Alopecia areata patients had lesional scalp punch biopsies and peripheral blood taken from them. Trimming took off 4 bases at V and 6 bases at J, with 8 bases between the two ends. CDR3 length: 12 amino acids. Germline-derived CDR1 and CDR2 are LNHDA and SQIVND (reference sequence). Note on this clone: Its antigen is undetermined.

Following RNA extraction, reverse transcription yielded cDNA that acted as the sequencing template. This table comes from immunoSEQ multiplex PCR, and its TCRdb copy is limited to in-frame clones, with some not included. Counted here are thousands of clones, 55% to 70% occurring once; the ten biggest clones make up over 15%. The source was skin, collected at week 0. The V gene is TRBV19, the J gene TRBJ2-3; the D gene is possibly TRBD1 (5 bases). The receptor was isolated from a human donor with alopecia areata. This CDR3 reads CASSTRVDTQYF. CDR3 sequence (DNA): TGTGCCAGTAGTACCAGGGTGGATACGCAGTATTTT.